The entry below gives a single T cell receptor (beta chain) sequence along with its context. This entry comes from a study of blood T cell repertoires in COVID-19. Study in general: The origin of the acute and convalescent COVID-19 samples was the United States, Italy and Spain. The analysed material was cDNA or gDNA that came from T cells, B-cell-depleted T cells, or PBMCs.

Original handling: Scientists estimated how many nucleated cells there were by amplifying reference gene primers. Assay used: immunoSEQ multiplex PCR; TCRdb lists only in-frame clones, some missing. V and J calls and clone size are as listed in that table; D and trimming were resolved from the DNA. The sample yields 230,000 or so clones, 70% to 90% seen once. The length of the CDR3 is 16 residues. Germline CDR1 reads MGHRA; CDR2 reads YSYEKL. V shed 5 bases and J shed 1 base, with 14 bases lying between them. This sequence was found in a woman between 45 and 65 years old with acute COVID-19. The V and J genes are TRBV4-1 and TRBJ1-4, with a possible D match to TRBD1 (6 bases). Sequenced sample: PBMCs or T cells enriched from blood (not recorded which). The CDR3 DNA is TGCGCCAGCAGCTTGGGGACGGGACAAACTAATGAAAAACTGTTTTTT. Translating gives CASSLGTGQTNEKLFF.